The 13 T cell receptor beta chains given below trace back to one sample, sequenced in a study of PD-L1 blockade in urothelial cancer. TCRdb keeps only in-frame clones here, not all; method: immunoSEQ multiplex PCR. The sample shows about 45,000 clones, roughly four fifths of them seen only once. Stated time point: peripheral blood 6 weeks after treatment start. Here the sequenced sample was PBMCs, taken around atezolizumab (anti-PD-L1) treatment. Receptors were obtained from a man between 60 and 75 years old with urothelial cancer.

The gene calls are TRBV7-9 and TRBJ1-2; TRBD1 matches at 8 bases. V lost 5 bases and J lost 4; bases outside the gene matches: 3. This CDR3 is 13 amino acids long. CDR1 and CDR2 (germline): SEHNR, FQNEAQ (reference sequence). This CDR3 reads CASSPDRAYGYTF. CDR3 bases: TGTGCCAGCAGCCCGGACAGGGCCTATGGCTACACCTTC.

The V call is TRBV7-8, the J call TRBJ1-6, with a weak D call TRBD1 (5 bases). Germline CDR1 is SGHVS and CDR2 is FQNEAQ. Trimming took off 1 base at V and 6 bases at J, with 13 bases between the two ends. This CDR3 contains 16 residues. The CDR3 DNA reads TGTGCCAGCAGCTTAGATTTAGGGGATGGTAATTCACCCCTCCACTTT. It yields the protein CASSLDLGDGNSPLHF.

The chain employs TRBV28 and TRBJ2-2, with TRBD1 identical over 7 bases. Germline V gene sequence: CDR1 MDHEN, CDR2 SYDVKM. Trimming at V came to 8 bases and at J to 4 bases, leaving 7 bases not matched to a gene. There are 14 residues in the CDR3. CDR3 protein: CASFTGDGTGELFF. CDR3 bases: TGTGCCAGCTTCACAGGGGACGGCACCGGGGAGCTGTTTTTT.

As to this clone: Other DNA sequences from this sample encode an identical CDR3 as well. The chain couples TRBV19 to TRBJ1-2; no definite D call. The germline gives CDR1 LNHDA, CDR2 SQIVND (reference sequence). The CDR3 contains 13 residues. The V and J ends lost 4 bases and 3 bases respectively, with 9 bases between them. In DNA form, the CDR3 reads TGTGCCAGTAGTAAGGACGGGGACTATGGCTACACCTTC. Protein product: CASSKDGDYGYTF.

This chain joins TRBV4-1 and TRBJ1-4; possibly TRBD1 for D (5 bases). The CDR3 spans 18 residues. Trimming removed 2 bases from V and 3 bases from J, with 19 bases in between. Per the germline V gene, CDR1 is MGHRA and CDR2 is YSYEKL. In DNA form, the CDR3 reads TGCGCCAGCAGCCAACACCTCAATCCACAGGCTCCTAATGAAAAACTGTTTTTT. Amino acids: CASSQHLNPQAPNEKLFF.

The J gene is TRBJ2-4, the V gene TRBV5-1; TRBD2 aligns across 8 bases. The CDR3 extends over 15 amino acids. V dropped 0 bases and J dropped 9; count of bases not matched to a gene: 8. The germline gives CDR1 SGHRS, CDR2 YFSETQ. This CDR3 reads CASSLEAGGWSIQYF. The CDR3 DNA is TGCGCCAGCAGCTTGGAGGCGGGGGGTTGGAGCATTCAGTACTTC.

This rearrangement joins TRBV28 to TRBJ1-4; D is unclear. This CDR3 has 14 amino acids. Germline V CDR1 and CDR2: MDHEN, SYDVKM. Trimming took off 3 bases at V and 2 bases at J, with 7 bases between the two ends. The CDR3 region is CASSFRGTNEKLFF. The DNA of the CDR3 is TGTGCCAGCAGTTTCCGGGGTACTAATGAAAAACTGTTTTTT. The full variable domain, rest sourced from reference TRBV28 and TRBJ1-4, is DVKVTQSSRYLVKRTGEKVFLECVQDMDHENMFWYRQDPGLGLRLIYFSYDVKMKEKGDIPEGYSVSREKKERFSLILESASTNQTSMYLCASSFRGTNEKLFFGSGTQLSVL.

In this sample, this clone turned up once. This chain connects TRBV18 to TRBJ1-5, with 10 bases that match TRBD1. The CDR3 contains 17 residues. Trimming removed 6 bases from V and 0 bases from J; junction bases left unmatched: 8. Germline CDR1 and CDR2: KGHSH and LQKENI. CDR3 amino acids: CASSGTGELYSNQPQHF. CDR3 in DNA: TGTGCCAGCTCGGGGACAGGGGAGCTTTATAGCAATCAGCCCCAGCATTTT.

CDR3 sequence reads: CASSQELAGSSYEQYF. CDR3 DNA sequence: TGCGCCAGCAGCCAAGAGCTAGCGGGAAGCTCCTACGAGCAGTACTTC. The chain recombines TRBV4-3 with TRBJ2-7; 9 nucleotides align to TRBD2. Germline V CDR1 and CDR2: LGHNA, YSLEER. This CDR3 spans 16 amino acids. Trimming took 0 bases from V and 0 from J; bases not matched to a gene: 3.

The rearrangement uses TRBV27 and TRBJ2-5; TRBD2 agrees at 10 bases. With V trimmed by 4 bases and J by 5 bases, 10 bases remained unmatched. Germline CDR1 MNHEY, CDR2 SMNVEV (reference sequence). The CDR3 has 16 residues. The CDR3 loop reads CASSSRLAGEMETQYF. In DNA form, the CDR3 reads TGTGCCAGCAGTTCCCGCCTAGCGGGGGAGATGGAGACCCAGTACTTC.

The sample holds a few counts of this clone. V usage is TRBV10-3 and J usage is TRBJ1-2; the D is unclear. The length of the CDR3 is 13 residues. The V gene's germline CDR1 is ENHRY and CDR2 SYGVKD. V lost 3 bases and J lost 8, with 13 bases in between. The CDR3 region has the DNA TGTGCCATCAGTGACCCTACAGCGGGCGGCTACACCTTC. It is translated as CAISDPTAGGYTF.

CDR3 in amino acids: CASSLTDSSYGYTF. CDR3 nucleotide sequence: TGTGCCAGCAGCTTAACCGACAGTTCCTATGGCTACACCTTC. This chain links TRBV7-9 with TRBJ1-2; perhaps TRBD1 as D (5 bases). The CDR3 consists of 14 residues. The ends were cut back, 2 bases at V and 4 bases at J, with 11 bases in the middle. The V gene's germline CDR1 is SEHNR and CDR2 FQNEAQ (reference sequence).

The CDR3 coding sequence is TGTGCCAGCAGCTACCCGGGGGGGATTAACTATGGCTACACCTTC. Its translation: CASSYPGGINYGYTF. The rearrangement links TRBV7-2 to TRBJ1-2, with D perhaps TRBD1 (5 bases). Trimming left V 4 bases short and J 1 base short, with 13 bases between. Germline V lookup: CDR1 SGHTA, CDR2 FQGNSA. The CDR3 has 15 residues.